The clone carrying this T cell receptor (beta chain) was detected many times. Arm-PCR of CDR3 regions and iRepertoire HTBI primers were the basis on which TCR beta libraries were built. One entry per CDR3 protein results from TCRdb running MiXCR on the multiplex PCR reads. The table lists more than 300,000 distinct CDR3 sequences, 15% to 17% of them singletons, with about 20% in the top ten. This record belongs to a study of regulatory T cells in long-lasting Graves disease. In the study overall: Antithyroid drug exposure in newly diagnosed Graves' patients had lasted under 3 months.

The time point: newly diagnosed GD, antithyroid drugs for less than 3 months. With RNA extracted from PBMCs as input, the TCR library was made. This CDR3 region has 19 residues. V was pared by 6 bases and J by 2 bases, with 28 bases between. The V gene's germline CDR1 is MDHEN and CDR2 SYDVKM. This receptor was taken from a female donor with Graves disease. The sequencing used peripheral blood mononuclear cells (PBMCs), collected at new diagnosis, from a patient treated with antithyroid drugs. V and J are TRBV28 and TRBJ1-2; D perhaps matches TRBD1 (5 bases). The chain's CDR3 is CASSGPASANYGGNYGYTF. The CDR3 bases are TGTGCCAGCAGCGGTCCCGCATCGGCAAATTACGGGGGGAACTATGGCTACACCTTC.